This TCR beta chain was retrieved from a study of identical twins. TCRdb recomputed calls from the 5' RACE reads with MiXCR, one row per CDR3 protein. The sample carries roughly 720,000 distinct CDR3 sequences, 15% to 20% recorded once. Germline CDR1 and CDR2: SGHRS and YFSETQ. The V end was cut by 4 bases, the J end by 3 bases, with 13 bases between. The CDR3 sequence is 15 residues long. In its sample, this clonotype was seen a few times. As yet, its antigen is unknown. Study observations and caveats: Beta out-of-frame twin sharing showed a weaker excess.

Each donor was a healthy Caucasian. These same data were also listed under a study on T cells expressing NK-cell markers.

The sequenced material came from PBMCs. This sequence was found in a woman aged 18-29 years in good health. The chain carries TRBV5-1 and TRBJ2-2, with D maybe TRBD1 (6 bases). The CDR3 loop reads CASSKVGAHTGELFF. The CDR3 coding sequence is TGCGCCAGCAGCAAGGTGGGGGCGCACACCGGGGAGCTGTTTTTT.